This entry lists 17 T cell receptor beta chains sequenced from one sample in a study of control samples from healthy donors and cancer patients. Some clones are missing from TCRdb's copy, which holds only in-frame ones; the method was immunoSEQ multiplex PCR. The sample has fewer than 90,000 clones, less than 95% seen once; the top ten hold approximately 5.7%. Sequencing was done on a sample of blood. These receptors came from a woman aged 40-49 years in good health.

The CDR3 protein is CASSLVAGVWDEQYF. CDR3 coding DNA: TGTGCCAGCAGCTTAGTTGCAGGAGTGTGGGACGAGCAGTACTTC. The chain combines TRBV7-9 with TRBJ2-7; D remains unclear. Trimming removed 1 base at V and 5 bases at J, with 15 bases between. The germline V gene has CDR1 SEHNR and CDR2 FQNEAQ (reference sequence). This CDR3 has 15 residues.

The chain has TRBV5-8 and TRBJ1-5; D is ambiguous. The CDR3 contains 15 residues. Trimming took off 1 base at V and 3 bases at J, with 11 bases between the two ends. Germline CDR1 reads SGHTS; CDR2 reads YDEGEE. The CDR3 coding sequence is TGTGCCAGCAGCTTGTATTGGGGTTCCAATCAGCCCCAGCATTTT. It translates to CASSLYWGSNQPQHF.

The rearrangement uses TRBV30 and TRBJ2-1; TRBD2 agrees at 9 bases. The germline gives CDR1 GTSNPN, CDR2 SVGIG (reference sequence). Germline trimming cut 3 bases from V and 2 bases from J; bases unmatched to any gene: 11. The CDR3 spans 17 residues. CDR3 sequence: CAWRAGVSGSTYNEQFF. CDR3 DNA: TGTGCCTGGAGAGCCGGGGTTAGCGGGAGTACCTACAATGAGCAGTTCTTC.

The CDR3 loop reads CASSLSQGAHQPQHF. CDR3 nucleotide sequence: TGTGCCAGCAGCCTATCACAGGGGGCGCATCAGCCCCAGCATTTT. The chain combines TRBV2 with TRBJ1-5; 9 nucleotides line up with TRBD1. The CDR3 covers 15 residues. Germline V CDR1 and CDR2: SNHLY, FYNNEI. J lost 5 bases, V lost 6 bases, and 8 bases had no gene match.

V and J are TRBV4-3 and TRBJ2-3; 7 nucleotides agree with TRBD1. CDR3 length: 14 amino acids. CDR1 is LGHNA and CDR2 is YSLEER in the germline V gene. The V segment lost 4 bases and the J segment 2 bases; nucleotides outside the gene matches: 3. The CDR3 is CASSPDRDTDTQYF. For the CDR3, the DNA is TGCGCCAGCAGCCCCGACAGGGACACAGATACGCAGTATTTT.

In its sample, this clone was seen once. V is TRBV29-1 and J is TRBJ1-2; maybe TRBD1 (5 bases). CDR1 is SQVTM, CDR2 ANQGSEA, per germline. The V end lost 3 bases, the J end lost 8 bases, and 13 bases lay between the germline ends. This CDR3 region has 12 residues. CDR3 protein: CSVDPREGGYTF. The CDR3 coding sequence is TGCAGCGTTGACCCCAGGGAAGGAGGCTACACCTTC.

The chain has TRBV27 and TRBJ2-7, with a weak D call TRBD2 (5 bases). V lost 4 bases and J lost 5, with 15 bases in between. Germline CDR1 and CDR2: MNHEY and SMNVEV (reference sequence). This CDR3 has 14 amino acids. CDR3 in amino acids: CASSYFGGGHEQYF. CDR3 in DNA: TGTGCCAGCAGTTACTTTGGAGGAGGCCACGAGCAGTACTTC.

The rearrangement uses TRBV30 and TRBJ1-4, with D hard to call. The CDR3 extends over 11 amino acids. The germline gives CDR1 GTSNPN, CDR2 SVGIG (reference sequence). V was shortened by 0 bases and J by 10 bases, with 6 bases between the two germline ends. DNA of the CDR3: TGTGCCTGGAGTGTATCGGGAAAACTGTTTTTT. Residues: CAWSVSGKLFF. The whole variable domain, filled in from reference TRBV30 and TRBJ1-4, reads SQTIHQWPATLVQPVGSPLSLECTVEGTSNPNLYWYRQAAGRGLQLLFYSVGIGQISSEVPQNLSASRPQDRQFILSSKKLLLSDSGFYLCAWSVSGKLFFGSGTQLSVL.

V usage is TRBV5-1 and J usage is TRBJ1-6, with D hard to call. CDR1 is SGHRS, CDR2 YFSETQ, per germline. The V end was cut by 0 bases, the J end by 0 bases, with 7 bases between. This CDR3 has 16 amino acids. The CDR3 region has the DNA TGCGCCAGCAGCTTGGAAGGGAGCTCCTATAATTCACCCCTCCACTTT. Amino acids: CASSLEGSSYNSPLHF.

The chain links TRBV7-8 to TRBJ2-4; D may be TRBD2 (6 bases). The V gene's germline CDR1 is SGHVS and CDR2 FQNEAQ. Trimming pared 8 bases from V and 5 bases from J, leaving 13 bases between. CDR3 size: 13 residues. CDR3 DNA: TGTGCCAGCCTCGGGTGGGAGGAAAACATTCAGTACTTC. Protein: CASLGWEENIQYF.

In DNA form, the CDR3 reads TGCAGTGCTAGTGGGATCTGGACAGGGGGCTACACCTTC. Its protein is CSASGIWTGGYTF. The rearrangement uses TRBV20-1 and TRBJ1-2; TRBD1 matches 8 bases. Germline-derived CDR1 and CDR2 are DFQATT and SNEGSKA (reference sequence). The CDR3 length is 13 residues. V trimming: 3 bases; J trimming: 8 bases; junction bases outside the gene matches: 8.

This clone was seen once. The rearrangement uses TRBV29-1 and TRBJ2-7; 9 nucleotides line up with TRBD1. Germline CDR1 is SQVTM and CDR2 is ANQGSEA. V lost 6 bases, J lost 7 bases, and 16 bases stayed unmatched. This CDR3 spans 15 amino acids. The CDR3: CSVGGSPGQGGEQYF. In DNA form, the CDR3 reads TGCAGCGTGGGAGGGTCCCCGGGACAGGGAGGGGAGCAGTACTTC.

J is TRBJ1-2 and V is TRBV28; D call uncertain. Per the germline V gene, CDR1 is MDHEN and CDR2 is SYDVKM. There are 13 residues in the CDR3. V was cut by 2 bases and J by 3 bases, with 7 bases left in between. The CDR3 loop is CASSLGGDYGYTF. The CDR3 DNA follows: TGTGCCAGCAGTTTAGGTGGGGACTATGGCTACACCTTC.

CDR3 amino acids: CASSLVPLAVGDTGELFF. CDR3 nucleotides: TGTGCCAGCAGCTTAGTCCCTCTTGCGGTTGGAGACACCGGGGAGCTGTTTTTT. The genes are TRBV7-9 and TRBJ2-2; D is unresolved. The CDR3 consists of 18 residues. Germline V gives CDR1 SEHNR, CDR2 FQNEAQ (reference sequence). The ends were cut back, 1 base at V and 3 bases at J, with 18 bases in the middle.

J is TRBJ2-1 and V is TRBV9; the match to TRBD1 covers 8 bases. CDR3 length: 16 amino acids. Germline trimming cut 0 bases from V and 6 bases from J; bases unmatched to any gene: 8. CDR1 is SGDLS, CDR2 YYNGEE, per germline. CDR3 protein: CASSVEAGGISNEQFF. CDR3 DNA: TGTGCCAGCAGCGTAGAAGCAGGGGGCATATCCAATGAGCAGTTCTTC.

V is TRBV9 and J is TRBJ1-6; perhaps TRBD1 as D (6 bases). The CDR3 has 15 residues. V was clipped by 4 bases and J by 10 bases, with 18 bases between them. Germline CDR1 reads SGDLS; CDR2 reads YYNGEE. CDR3 loop: CASSPRGGRESPLHF. CDR3 in DNA: TGTGCCAGCAGCCCGAGGGGGGGGCGCGAATCACCCCTCCACTTT.

The chain couples TRBV7-9 to TRBJ2-7, with 11 positions matching TRBD1. Germline values: CDR1 SEHNR, CDR2 FQNEAQ (reference sequence). The CDR3 totals 15 residues. V trimming: 4 bases; J trimming: 5 bases; junction bases outside the gene matches: 7. CDR3 sequence (DNA): TGTGCCAGCAGCTCCGGACAGGGGGCGCAGAACGAGCAGTACTTC. This translates into CASSSGQGAQNEQYF.